This is a list of T cell receptor beta chains from one sample in a study of CD8 T cells in ankylosing spondylitis. TCRdb called the 5' RACE reads again in MiXCR, with one record for every CDR3 protein. The sample has more than 300,000 distinct CDR3 sequences, approximately 10% seen once. The sequenced sample was blood, either unsorted or a sorted T cell fraction (not recorded which). The receptors shown here come from a female donor with ankylosing spondylitis or in good health (not recorded which). CDR3s include the opening cysteine and the closing phenylalanine or tryptophan. D genes are given only for firm matches. A clone size is listed for some rows: how often the clone was seen (once, few, many), or a class if it is expanded.

j_gene: TRBJ2-4
d_gene: .
abundance: few
v_gene: TRBV19
CDR3aa: CASSIQGSGTKNIQYF
CDR3nt: TGTGCCAGTAGTATTCAGGGAAGTGGGACCAAAAACATTCAGTACTTC

j_gene: TRBJ2-7
d_gene: TRBD1
abundance: many
v_gene: TRBV20-1
CDR3aa: CSASRTGVNEQYF
CDR3nt: TGCAGTGCTAGCAGGACAGGGGTCAACGAGCAGTACTTC

j_gene: TRBJ2-4
d_gene: .
abundance: many
v_gene: TRBV5-5
CDR3aa: CASSLLGVSAKNIQYF
CDR3nt: TGTGCCAGCAGCTTGCTCGGCGTCTCAGCCAAAAACATTCAGTACTTC

j_gene: TRBJ1-1
d_gene: .
abundance: many
v_gene: TRBV4-2
CDR3aa: CASSQPQENTEAFF
CDR3nt: TGTGCCAGCAGCCAACCCCAGGAGAACACTGAAGCTTTCTTT

j_gene: TRBJ1-2
d_gene: .
abundance: .
v_gene: TRBV20-1
CDR3aa: CSARTGAPGYTF
CDR3nt: TGCAGTGCTAGGACGGGGGCGCCTGGCTACACCTTC

j_gene: TRBJ2-1
d_gene: TRBD2
abundance: many
v_gene: TRBV5-1
CDR3aa: CASTPGLATHEQFF
CDR3nt: TGCGCCAGCACCCCGGGACTAGCGACCCATGAGCAGTTCTTC

j_gene: TRBJ2-7
d_gene: .
abundance: many
v_gene: TRBV5-1
CDR3aa: CASSSQPRAEDEQYF
CDR3nt: TGCGCCAGCAGCTCTCAACCCAGGGCGGAGGATGAGCAGTACTTC

j_gene: TRBJ2-2
d_gene: TRBD2
abundance: .
v_gene: TRBV5-5
CDR3aa: CASSLGLAGRTGELFF
CDR3nt: TGTGCCAGCAGCCTGGGACTAGCGGGACGGACCGGGGAGCTGTTTTTT

j_gene: TRBJ1-3
d_gene: .
abundance: .
v_gene: TRBV7-2
CDR3aa: CASSLSWGNTIYF
CDR3nt: TGTGCCAGCAGCTTATCTTGGGGCAACACCATATATTTT

j_gene: TRBJ2-7
d_gene: .
abundance: many
v_gene: TRBV12-3/TRBV12-4
CDR3aa: CASSSAGGAEEQYF
CDR3nt: TGTGCCAGCAGCTCAGCCGGAGGGGCGGAAGAGCAGTACTTC

j_gene: TRBJ2-4
d_gene: .
abundance: .
v_gene: TRBV5-1
CDR3aa: CASSLGGLAKNIQCF
CDR3nt: TGCGCCAGCAGCTTGGGCGGGCTAGCCAAAAACATTCAGTGCTTC

j_gene: TRBJ1-3
d_gene: .
abundance: once
v_gene: TRBV27
CDR3aa: CASSYREGNTIYF
CDR3nt: TGTGCCAGCAGTTACAGGGAGGGAAACACCATATATTTT

j_gene: TRBJ2-7
d_gene: .
abundance: many
v_gene: TRBV20-1
CDR3aa: CSASEYRMAHEQYF
CDR3nt: TGCAGTGCTAGTGAGTACAGGATGGCCCACGAGCAGTACTTC

j_gene: TRBJ2-5
d_gene: .
abundance: many
v_gene: TRBV27
CDR3aa: CASSLLGQGLETQYF
CDR3nt: TGTGCCAGCAGTTTACTCGGGCAGGGCTTAGAGACCCAGTACTTC

j_gene: TRBJ2-1
d_gene: .
abundance: few
v_gene: TRBV10-2
CDR3aa: CASTDFSYNEQFF
CDR3nt: TGCGCCAGCACGGACTTCTCCTACAATGAGCAGTTCTTC

j_gene: TRBJ1-5
d_gene: .
abundance: .
v_gene: TRBV20-1
CDR3aa: CSATGTERNQPQHF
CDR3nt: TGCAGTGCTACCGGGACGGAGAGAAATCAGCCCCAGCATTTT

j_gene: TRBJ1-2
d_gene: .
abundance: many
v_gene: TRBV20-1
CDR3aa: CSAIVQGPFFAF
CDR3nt: TGCAGTGCCATCGTTCAGGGCCCGTTTTTCGCCTTC

j_gene: TRBJ1-1
d_gene: .
abundance: few
v_gene: TRBV12-3/TRBV12-4
CDR3aa: CASSFGPRLAFF
CDR3nt: TGTGCCAGCAGTTTTGGACCAAGATTAGCTTTCTTT

j_gene: TRBJ2-6
d_gene: .
abundance: many
v_gene: TRBV28
CDR3aa: CASTQGTSGANVLTF
CDR3nt: TGTGCCAGCACCCAGGGGACCTCTGGGGCCAACGTCCTGACTTTC

j_gene: TRBJ2-1
d_gene: TRBD1
abundance: many
v_gene: TRBV28
CDR3aa: CASSPPGQGYDEQFF
CDR3nt: TGTGCCAGCAGTCCTCCGGGACAGGGGTACGATGAGCAGTTCTTC

j_gene: TRBJ1-2
d_gene: .
abundance: many
v_gene: TRBV5-1
CDR3aa: CASRREAGYTF
CDR3nt: TGCGCCAGCAGAAGGGAAGCTGGCTACACCTTC

j_gene: TRBJ2-1
d_gene: .
abundance: many
v_gene: TRBV5-1
CDR3aa: CASSLGHSSGDEQFF
CDR3nt: TGCGCCAGCAGCTTGGGCCATTCCTCTGGCGATGAGCAGTTCTTC

j_gene: TRBJ2-3
d_gene: TRBD2
abundance: many
v_gene: TRBV29-1
CDR3aa: CSGNSGGSTDTQYF
CDR3nt: TGCAGCGGAAATAGCGGGGGAAGCACAGATACGCAGTATTTT

j_gene: TRBJ2-1
d_gene: TRBD2
abundance: many
v_gene: TRBV20-1
CDR3aa: CSASGLAVEQFF
CDR3nt: TGCAGTGCTTCGGGACTAGCGGTGGAGCAGTTCTTC

j_gene: TRBJ2-1
d_gene: TRBD2
abundance: .
v_gene: TRBV18
CDR3aa: CASSPLATSGSYNEQFF
CDR3nt: TGTGCCAGCTCCCCCCTTGCGACTAGCGGATCCTACAATGAGCAGTTCTTC

j_gene: TRBJ2-1
d_gene: .
abundance: many
v_gene: TRBV24-1
CDR3aa: CATSDPGPRGNEQFF
CDR3nt: TGTGCCACCAGTGATCCCGGGCCCCGAGGGAATGAGCAGTTCTTC

j_gene: TRBJ1-1
d_gene: .
abundance: many
v_gene: TRBV29-1
CDR3aa: CSVPTPTRANTEAFF
CDR3nt: TGCAGCGTTCCCACTCCGACACGAGCGAACACTGAAGCTTTCTTT

j_gene: TRBJ2-5
d_gene: .
abundance: many
v_gene: TRBV20-1
CDR3aa: CSADSLWEKQETQYF
CDR3nt: TGCAGTGCTGACTCCCTATGGGAGAAGCAAGAGACCCAGTACTTC

j_gene: TRBJ2-2
d_gene: TRBD2
abundance: many
v_gene: TRBV20-1
CDR3aa: CSAGLAGPGELFF
CDR3nt: TGCAGTGCTGGTCTAGCGGGACCCGGGGAGCTGTTTTTT

j_gene: TRBJ2-7
d_gene: TRBD1
abundance: many
v_gene: TRBV20-1
CDR3aa: CSARNSGGGYEQYF
CDR3nt: TGCAGTGCTAGAAACTCAGGGGGCGGCTACGAGCAGTACTTC

j_gene: TRBJ1-1
d_gene: TRBD1
abundance: many
v_gene: TRBV9
CDR3aa: CASSGGTGGITEAFF
CDR3nt: TGTGCCAGCAGCGGGGGGACAGGTGGGATTACTGAAGCTTTCTTT

j_gene: TRBJ2-1
d_gene: TRBD2
abundance: many
v_gene: TRBV5-1
CDR3aa: CASSLVAGYYNEQFF
CDR3nt: TGCGCCAGCAGCTTGGTAGCGGGTTACTACAATGAGCAGTTCTTC

j_gene: TRBJ2-7
d_gene: TRBD1
abundance: few
v_gene: TRBV5-1
CDR3aa: CASRAPGTGSYEQYF
CDR3nt: TGCGCCAGCAGAGCCCCCGGGACAGGGTCCTACGAGCAGTACTTC

j_gene: TRBJ2-3
d_gene: .
abundance: many
v_gene: TRBV20-1
CDR3aa: CSASGDTDTQYF
CDR3nt: TGCAGTGCTTCGGGAGACACAGATACGCAGTATTTT

j_gene: TRBJ2-1
d_gene: .
abundance: many
v_gene: TRBV20-1
CDR3aa: CSARAQGSLAGQSSYNEQFF
CDR3nt: TGCAGTGCTAGAGCCCAAGGAAGCTTAGCGGGACAGAGCTCCTACAATGAGCAGTTCTTC

j_gene: TRBJ2-5
d_gene: TRBD2
abundance: many
v_gene: TRBV20-1
CDR3aa: CSARRSGPSSSQYF
CDR3nt: TGCAGTGCTAGACGTAGCGGGCCTTCCAGTTCCCAGTACTTC

j_gene: TRBJ2-3
d_gene: .
abundance: .
v_gene: TRBV28
CDR3aa: CASSRWDNTDTQYF
CDR3nt: TGTGCCAGCAGTCGATGGGACAACACAGATACGCAGTATTTT

j_gene: TRBJ1-2
d_gene: .
abundance: .
v_gene: TRBV27
CDR3aa: CASSSSGSAGYTF
CDR3nt: TGTGCCAGCAGTTCATCCGGATCTGCTGGCTACACCTTC

j_gene: TRBJ2-2
d_gene: .
abundance: few
v_gene: TRBV6-1
CDR3aa: CASNGWLHSSGAGELFF
CDR3nt: TGTGCCAGCAATGGTTGGTTACACTCCTCCGGGGCCGGGGAGCTGTTTTTT

j_gene: TRBJ2-3
d_gene: .
abundance: many
v_gene: TRBV5-1
CDR3aa: CASSFTDPPDTQYF
CDR3nt: TGCGCCAGCAGCTTTACGGACCCTCCAGATACGCAGTATTTT

j_gene: TRBJ2-7
d_gene: .
abundance: many
v_gene: TRBV5-1
CDR3aa: CASSKDSHSYEQYF
CDR3nt: TGCGCCAGCAGCAAGGACAGCCACTCCTACGAGCAGTACTTC

j_gene: TRBJ2-7
d_gene: TRBD1
abundance: few
v_gene: TRBV7-6
CDR3aa: CASSRPKGQGNYEQYF
CDR3nt: TGTGCCAGCAGCCGTCCTAAGGGACAGGGAAACTACGAGCAGTACTTC